Below are 10 T cell receptor beta chains sequenced from a single sample in a study of T cells in Graves' hyperthyroidism and ophthalmopathy. Amplified TCR beta CDR3 regions came from RNA transcripts. The primer set for the first-round RT-PCR of the TCR CDR3 was HTBI. A single record per CDR3 protein comes from TCRdb applying MiXCR to the multiplex PCR reads. The data contain about 840,000 distinct CDR3 sequences, 35% to 40% of them singletons. The specimen sequenced was blood. The receptors were gathered from a man younger than 35 with Graves' hyperthyroidism.

The chain uses TRBV4-1 and TRBJ2-7; D perhaps matches TRBD1 (5 bases). V was trimmed by 4 bases and J by 1 base, leaving 11 bases between them. The CDR3 is 14 residues long. Germline V CDR1 and CDR2: MGHRA, YSYEKL. In DNA, the CDR3 is TGCGCCAGCAGCCCATGGACACGATCCTACGAGCAGTACTTC. Translated, it gives CASSPWTRSYEQYF.

This clonotype was found many times. The chain is built from TRBV14 and TRBJ1-2; D call uncertain. Deletions cut 0 bases from V and 1 base from J, with 3 bases between. CDR1 SGHDN and CDR2 FVKESK come from the germline V gene. The CDR3 sequence is 13 residues long. The CDR3 spells CASSQDLNYGYTF. CDR3 bases: TGTGCCAGCAGCCAAGACCTTAACTATGGCTACACCTTC.

This clonotype was counted ten times or more. The chain joins TRBV15 to TRBJ2-5, with 9 bases that match TRBD2. Germline CDR1 and CDR2: LNHNV and YYDKDF (reference sequence). This CDR3 has 15 amino acids. J gave up 4 bases and V 5 bases, and 8 bases lay outside the gene matches. The CDR3 spells CATSGNSGSAETQYF. The CDR3 DNA reads as TGTGCCACCAGCGGAAATAGCGGGAGCGCAGAGACCCAGTACTTC.

To note about this clonotype: Germline is not matched at one junction end, which may reflect a read error. The chain couples TRBV11-2 to TRBJ2-7; D gene unclear. CDR1 is SGHAT and CDR2 is FQNNGV in the germline V gene. The CDR3 extends over 15 amino acids. DNA for the CDR3: TGCGCCAGCAGCCAAGACCGAGTGACTTCCTACGAGCAGTACTTC. Translated: CASSQDRVTSYEQYF. Looking up the rest from reference TRBV11-2 and TRBJ2-7 gives the full variable domain: EAGVAQSPRYKIIEKRQSVAFWCNPISGHATLYWYQQILGQGPKLLIQFQNNGVVDDSQLPKDRFSAERLKGVDSTLKIQPAKLEDSAVYLCASSQDRVTSYEQYFGPGTRLTVT.

This clonotype was detected many times. The V call is TRBV7-9, the J call TRBJ1-2; TRBD1 might be the D (5 bases). Germline CDR1 reads SEHNR; CDR2 reads FQNEAQ (reference sequence). V lost 5 bases and J 1 base, leaving 20 bases between the germline ends. The CDR3 runs 17 residues. The CDR3 loop is CASSPPLLGTVNYGYTF. Written as DNA, the CDR3 is TGTGCCAGCAGCCCCCCACTACTCGGGACGGTTAACTATGGCTACACCTTC.

This clonotype was recorded a few times. This chain joins TRBV6-6 and TRBJ2-2, with D maybe TRBD1 (5 bases). Per germline, CDR1 MNHNY and CDR2 SVGAGI (reference sequence). The length of the CDR3 is 14 residues. The V gene lost 2 bases and the J gene lost 7 bases, with 11 bases spanning the gap. In nucleotides, the CDR3 is TGTGCCAGCAGTTACGCAGGGTCGGGCGGGGAGCTGTTTTTT. It specifies CASSYAGSGGELFF.

Ten or more counts support this clonotype. The rearrangement links TRBV7-2 to TRBJ1-5; no clear D. This CDR3 contains 16 residues. The germline gives CDR1 SGHTA, CDR2 FQGNSA. The germline V and J ends were trimmed by 3 bases and 0 bases, with 12 bases remaining between them. CDR3 sequence: CASSLYSALSNQPQHF. The CDR3 DNA is TGTGCCAGCAGCTTGTATTCGGCACTTAGCAATCAGCCCCAGCATTTT. Full variable domain (rest looked up from reference TRBV7-2 and TRBJ1-5): GAGVSQSPSNKVTEKGKDVELRCDPISGHTALYWYRQSLGQGLEFLIYFQGNSAPDKSGLPSDRFSAERTGGSVSTLTIQRTQQEDSAVYLCASSLYSALSNQPQHFGDGTRLSIL.

V is TRBV2 and J is TRBJ2-5; D tentatively fits TRBD1 or TRBD2 (5 bases each). The germline V gene has CDR1 SNHLY and CDR2 FYNNEI. CDR3 length equals 16 residues. V shed 3 bases and J shed 5 bases, with 19 bases lying between them. The CDR3 sequence: CASSEGEPGPDETQYF. In nucleotides, the CDR3 is TGTGCCAGCAGTGAGGGGGAACCGGGACCTGATGAGACCCAGTACTTC.

Ten or more counts support this clonotype. The rearrangement uses TRBV19 and TRBJ1-1; D not certain. CDR1 and CDR2 (germline): LNHDA, SQIVND (reference sequence). The V and J ends lost 3 bases and 1 base respectively, with 3 bases between them. The CDR3 runs 12 residues. The CDR3, as DNA: TGTGCCAGTAGTATGTCGAACACTGAAGCTTTCTTT. Translating it yields CASSMSNTEAFF.

V usage is TRBV10-3 and J usage is TRBJ2-2; 10 positions match TRBD1. Trimming cost V 0 bases and J 6 bases; bases outside gene matches: 1. CDR3 length equals 15 residues. Germline V lookup: CDR1 ENHRY, CDR2 SYGVKD. CDR3 sequence reads: CAISESGTGAGELFF. The CDR3 nucleotides are TGTGCCATCAGTGAGTCCGGGACAGGGGCCGGGGAGCTGTTTTTT.